This T cell receptor beta chain was obtained from a study of shared clonotypes between healthy human individuals. Study-level background: There were three CD4 naive, three CD4 memory, two CD8 naive and one CD8 memory plates per donor. Study results and limitations: Memory subsets generally showed smaller estimated richness than naive subsets did.

Authors' analysis steps: Filtering of immunoSEQ junctional sequences could not match full-length read filtering. Clones were sequenced by immunoSEQ multiplex PCR, and TCRdb holds only the in-frame ones, with some missing. V, J and clone size derive from that table, while D and trimming were established from the DNA sequence. Here the sample spans approximately 2,000,000 clones, around 93% being singletons. Points on this clone: The antigen is undetermined.

This CDR3 has 16 amino acids. Germline trimming cut 3 bases from V and 4 bases from J; bases unmatched to any gene: 10. Germline loops: CDR1 SGDLS, CDR2 YYNGEE. Only CD45RO-negative cells positively selected for CCR7 counted as naive CD8 cells, so terminally differentiated effector memory CD45RA+ cells were excluded. Healthy and HIV-negative, the adult donors had no recent acute infections or vaccinations. This sequence joins TRBV9 and TRBJ1-2; 9 bases agree with TRBD1. The receptor was derived from a man aged 18-30 years in good health. Some clones in this sample may be carry-over from other donors' samples. Sequenced material: naive CD8+ T cells from PBMCs. CDR3 in DNA: TGTGCCAGCAGCGCGTGGGACAGGGAGACGAGCTATGGCTACACCTTC. Protein sequence: CASSAWDRETSYGYTF.